This T cell receptor beta chain was recovered during a study of CD39 and CD103 CD8 tumor-infiltrating T cells. Clones were sequenced by immunoSEQ multiplex PCR, and TCRdb holds only the in-frame ones, with some missing. The sample has a few thousand clones; roughly 63% are singletons. V lost 0 bases and J 0 bases, leaving 9 bases between the germline ends. The germline V gene has CDR1 SGHRS and CDR2 YFSETQ. The CDR3 loop spans 16 amino acids. The sequenced sample was CD39- CD103- CD8+ T cells sorted from the tumor. Subset defined: CD103-CD39- double-negative CD45RA- CD8 T cells. The sequence was collected from a human donor with head and neck squamous cell carcinoma. This chain uses TRBV5-1 with TRBJ1-4; D gene uncertain. CDR3 loop: CASSLEAASTNEKLFF. CDR3 coding DNA: TGCGCCAGCAGCTTGGAAGCTGCCTCAACTAATGAAAAACTGTTTTTT.